This T cell receptor (beta chain) was recovered during a study of OX40 agonist ivuxolimab in advanced cancers. For the wider study: The costimulatory receptor OX40 (CD134) was targeted by ivuxolimab, a fully human IgG2 agonistic monoclonal antibody. Intravenous ivuxolimab was administered to patients every 2 weeks at six dose levels: 0.01, 0.1, 0.3, 1.5, 3 and 10 mg/kg. Of the roughly 51 patients in dose escalation, 19 had hepatocellular carcinoma, about 15 had melanoma, 9 had renal cell carcinoma and 9 had head and neck cancer. A male proportion of nearly 85% and a mean age of about 60 years, ranging from about 23 to 79, were recorded for the dose-escalation cohort. Prior anti-PD-1, anti-PD-L1 or anti-CTLA-4 therapy was permitted, and checkpoint inhibitors had been received by about 37% of dose-escalation patients. Partial responses were achieved by three dose-escalation patients, of whom one had hepatocellular carcinoma and two had cutaneous melanoma. Peripheral TCRbeta sequencing aimed to test whether ivuxolimab altered TCR sequence diversity and caused clonal T-cell expansion. The paper covers the monotherapy dose-escalation part of the phase I ivuxolimab trial, which included N ≈ 57 patients. The research as a whole found: Low levels of normalized T-cell clonal expansion were also seen in some nonresponding patients. At doses from 0.1 to 3.0 mg/kg, clonal expansion was seen in both CD4+ and CD8+ blood T cells between baseline and week 6. Antigen specificity was not determined for the clonally expanded peripheral T cells. In the 0.1-3.0 mg/kg groups, partial responders were among the patients with the lowest normalized peripheral clonal expansion, particularly in CD8+ T cells. After ivuxolimab, CD8+ T cells had more expanded clones than CD4+ T cells on average.

Including cysteine and phenylalanine, the CDR3 has 21 amino acids. This entry keeps only the CDR3 DNA: 63 bases, framed from base 1. Sequences SGDLS (CDR1) and YYNGEE (CDR2) are obtained from the germline V gene. V is pruned by 2 bases and J by 0 bases, leaving 18 bases of the junction without a gene match. For sequencing of the TCRbeta CDR3 region, genomic DNA was extracted from the sorted cells. The immunoSEQ Assay was used for sequencing of TCRbeta CDR3 regions. In its TCRdb copy, this immuneACCESS table keeps in-frame sequences only and misses some clones. Where compared with another copy, unresolved V genes explain less than half of these, and the others have no known cause. The sample table holds about 90,000 clones, of which approximately 91% were seen once. The ten top clones hold around 0.35% of the sample. A word on this clone: Its antigen target is currently unknown. The input lacks base qualities; no much larger clone sits a single base away.

Patients with a history of autoimmune disease or receiving systemic immunosuppression were excluded from the trial. In every dose cohort, peripheral blood was drawn for TCR sequencing at baseline, cycle 4 day 1, and cycle 7 day 1. Samples came from an open-label, multicenter, first-in-human phase I dose-escalation trial of ivuxolimab. Adults with locally advanced or metastatic melanoma, renal cell carcinoma, hepatocellular carcinoma or head and neck squamous cell carcinoma were enrolled in the trial. Before TCR sequencing, CD4+ T cells and CD8+ T cells were sorted from peripheral blood as separate populations.

The sequencing used CD4+ or CD8+ T cells sorted from blood, collected in a trial of the OX40 agonist ivuxolimab. The clonotype originates from an adult with an advanced solid tumor such as melanoma, head and neck, liver or kidney cancer. The chain joins TRBV9 to TRBJ2-5, and 11 junctional nucleotides match TRBD1. The nucleotide sequence is given as TGTGCCAGCAGCGTCGCTCCGGGACAGGGGGGCGCTTCCATGTACCAAGAGACCCAGTACTTC. This yields the protein CASSVAPGQGGASMYQETQYF.